The 32 T cell receptor beta chains reported below all come from one sample, sequenced in a study (dated by TCRdb to between 2014 and 2017). Libraries were built with 5' RACE. The listed sequencing device is Illumina MiSeq. TCRdb's own reprocessing of the public reads used fastp at Q25 and MiXCR and kept productive beta chains. Identical CDR3 proteins give one entry, which carries the most common genes and DNA. Across this sample there are approximately 42,000 distinct CDR3 sequences, with just under 30% seen only once. The top ten clonotypes cover less than 4% of the sample. Sequencing input: memory CD4+ T cells sorted from a lymph node. Sample cell subset or site, as interpreted from the label and publication: memory CD4+ T cells, CD4+CD45RO+CD25-. Receptors originate from a female donor with breast cancer.

J is TRBJ2-5 and V is TRBV20-1, with 12 positions matching TRBD2. V trimming: 5 bases; J trimming: 4 bases; junction bases outside the gene matches: 5. The CDR3 contains 14 residues. Germline V gene sequence: CDR1 DFQATT, CDR2 SNEGSKA (reference sequence). The CDR3 region is CSAEKGLAGETQYF. The DNA for the CDR3 is TGCAGTGCTGAAAAGGGACTAGCGGGAGAGACCCAGTACTTC.

This clonotype was observed a few times. The chain combines TRBV5-1 with TRBJ2-1; no definite D call. Trimming pared 5 bases from V and 7 bases from J, leaving 16 bases between. CDR1 SGHRS and CDR2 YFSETQ come from the germline V gene. This CDR3 is 14 amino acids long. CDR3 nucleotide sequence: TGCGCCAGCAGTGTCCATAATTCGCGGAATGAGCAGTTCTTC. It codes for CASSVHNSRNEQFF.

The rearrangement links TRBV7-9 to TRBJ2-7, with D possibly being TRBD1 (6 bases). V gave up 5 bases and J gave up 6 bases, with 14 bases separating them. Germline CDR1 and CDR2: SEHNR and FQNEAQ (reference sequence). The CDR3 is 13 amino acids. CDR3 nucleotides: TGTGCCAGCAGCGCATATACAGGGTCCGAGCAGTACTTC. This translates into CASSAYTGSEQYF.

V gene TRBV7-2 combines with J gene TRBJ2-7; TRBD2 agrees at 11 bases. CDR3 length: 14 amino acids. Trimming cost V 5 bases and J 2 bases; bases outside gene matches: 2. From germline, CDR1 is SGHTA and CDR2 FQGNSA. CDR3 bases: TGTGCCAGCAGCCTGGGACTAGCGGCCTACGAGCAGTACTTC. Its translation is CASSLGLAAYEQYF.

The chain links TRBV7-2 to TRBJ2-1; D is unresolved. V was shortened by 3 bases and J by 12 bases, with 12 bases between the two germline ends. The CDR3 is 12 amino acids. Germline-derived CDR1 and CDR2 are SGHTA and FQGNSA. CDR3 region: CASSFSYRMQFF. CDR3 in DNA: TGTGCCAGCAGCTTCTCATACAGAATGCAGTTCTTC.

This clonotype was picked up many times. The chain joins TRBV6-5 to TRBJ1-1; D might be TRBD1 (5 bases). The CDR3 spans 16 residues. Germline V gene lookup returns CDR1 MNHEY and CDR2 SVGAGI. V was trimmed by 6 bases and J by 0 bases, leaving 17 bases between them. The CDR3 sequence: CASRKGQNYMNTEAFF. The CDR3, as DNA: TGTGCCAGCAGGAAAGGACAAAACTACATGAACACTGAAGCTTTCTTT.

The CDR3 protein is CASSFRLTGGIGNNEQFF. The CDR3 DNA follows: TGTGCCAGCAGTTTCCGCCTAACAGGGGGCATCGGGAACAATGAGCAGTTCTTC. This chain joins TRBV6-5 and TRBJ2-1; 9 nucleotides align to TRBD1. Looked up from germline, CDR1 is MNHEY and CDR2 is SVGAGI. The length of the CDR3 is 18 residues. With 4 bases clipped from V and 5 bases from J, the junction kept 15 bases outside the gene matches.

This clonotype was seen only a few times. This chain links TRBV7-3 with TRBJ2-1; TRBD2 matches at 11 bases. Unmatched junction bases numbered 4, after V lost 5 bases and J lost 4 bases. CDR3 size: 15 residues. The germline V gene encodes CDR1 SGHTA and CDR2 FQGTGA. The CDR3 region is CASSAGTSGYNEQFF. The CDR3, as DNA: TGTGCCAGCAGCGCTGGGACTAGCGGATACAATGAGCAGTTCTTC. Looking up the rest from reference TRBV7-3 and TRBJ2-1 gives the full variable domain: GAGVSQTPSNKVTEKGKYVELRCDPISGHTALYWYRQSLGQGPEFLIYFQGTGAADDSGLPNDRFFAVRPEGSVSTLKIQRTERGDSAVYLCASSAGTSGYNEQFFGPGTRLTVL.

The gene calls are TRBV7-3 and TRBJ1-1; D not resolved. Per germline, CDR1 SGHTA and CDR2 FQGTGA. The CDR3 runs 13 residues. With 5 bases removed from V and 3 bases from J, the gap between germline ends came to 10 bases. The DNA of the CDR3 is TGTGCCAGCAGCCTTTCAGAGGACACTGAAGCTTTCTTT. Translating gives CASSLSEDTEAFF.

This clonotype has more than one count but fewer than ten. The chain joins TRBV6-5 to TRBJ2-3; 9 nucleotides line up with TRBD2. The V gene end was trimmed by 5 bases and the J gene end by 8 bases; junction bases not matched to a gene: 11. The CDR3 has 15 amino acids. Germline V gives CDR1 MNHEY, CDR2 SVGAGI. The CDR3 is CASSHSLAGAGTQYF. The CDR3 DNA reads TGTGCCAGCAGTCATTCTTTAGCGGGAGCGGGTACGCAGTATTTT.

The table lists this clonotype with a few counts. J is TRBJ2-7 and V is TRBV6-2 or TRBV6-3, with 11 bases that match TRBD2. This CDR3 region has 20 residues. Trimming took 8 bases from V and 4 from J; bases not matched to a gene: 25. The germline gives CDR1 MNHEY, CDR2 SVGEGT. The CDR3 is CASCTARLAGPQSFQYEQYF. For the CDR3, the DNA is TGTGCCAGCTGTACAGCGCGACTAGCGGGACCTCAAAGTTTCCAGTACGAGCAGTACTTC.

The V and J genes are TRBV10-3 and TRBJ2-1; TRBD2 agrees at 8 bases. From germline, CDR1 is ENHRY and CDR2 SYGVKD. J lost 4 bases, V lost 6 bases, and 8 bases had no gene match. The CDR3 is 15 amino acids. CDR3 protein: CAISRAVAGYNEQFF. CDR3 bases: TGTGCCATCAGCCGAGCAGTAGCGGGGTACAATGAGCAGTTCTTC.

The rearrangement links TRBV7-2 to TRBJ1-1; D possibly corresponds to TRBD1 (6 bases). The CDR3 is 14 amino acids. The V gene's germline CDR1 is SGHTA and CDR2 FQGNSA. V lost 5 bases and J 4 bases, leaving 14 bases between the germline ends. This chain's CDR3 is CASSPFRGGTEAFF. In DNA form, the CDR3 reads TGTGCCAGCAGCCCATTTAGAGGGGGCACTGAAGCTTTCTTT.

This clonotype appeared many times. This chain links TRBV15 with TRBJ2-1; D is uncertain. The CDR3 runs to 14 residues. Germline assignment: CDR1 LNHNV and CDR2 YYDKDF (reference sequence). Between the trimmed V and J ends, which lost 0 bases and 2 bases, there was a span of 5 bases. The DNA for the CDR3 is TGTGCCACCAGCAGAGACGGACCCTACAATGAGCAGTTCTTC. Translation: CATSRDGPYNEQFF.

The rearrangement links TRBV7-3 to TRBJ2-2, with D perhaps matching TRBD1 (6 bases). Germline V gives CDR1 SGHTA, CDR2 FQGTGA. This CDR3 contains 17 residues. Deletions cut 2 bases from V and 2 bases from J, with 15 bases between. CDR3: CASSLGLLQGNTGELFF. CDR3 DNA sequence: TGTGCCAGCAGCTTAGGGTTGTTACAGGGTAACACCGGGGAGCTGTTTTTT.

The sample holds a few counts of this clonotype. This sequence joins TRBV7-7 and TRBJ2-5, with 7 bases aligning to TRBD2. Germline CDR1 is SSHAT and CDR2 is FNYEAQ (reference sequence). The CDR3 loop spans 13 amino acids. This CDR3 reads CASGPTSAATQYF. The CDR3, as DNA: TGTGCTAGCGGGCCGACTAGTGCGGCGACCCAGTACTTC.

This clonotype was seen more than once but under ten times. The genes are TRBV6-5 and TRBJ1-2, with D unclear. The germline V and J ends were trimmed by 5 bases and 7 bases, with 14 bases remaining between them. CDR3 length equals 13 residues. CDR1 is MNHEY, CDR2 SVGAGI, per germline. The CDR3 reads CASSSRGISGYTF. The CDR3 coding sequence is TGTGCCAGCAGTAGTCGGGGAATAAGTGGCTACACCTTC.

The J gene is TRBJ2-7, the V gene TRBV4-2; 7 nucleotides agree with TRBD2. The CDR3 has 15 residues. The V gene's germline CDR1 is LGHNA and CDR2 YNFKEQ. V was pared by 0 bases and J by 4 bases, with 6 bases of the junction left unmatched. The CDR3 is CASSQDQTSWYEQYF. CDR3 in DNA: TGTGCCAGCAGCCAAGATCAGACTAGCTGGTACGAGCAGTACTTC.

As concerns this clonotype: This sequence may be a read error, since a much larger clone differs from it by one base. This chain links TRBV20-1 with TRBJ2-1; D tentatively fits TRBD1 or TRBD2 (6 bases each). Germline assignment: CDR1 DFQATT and CDR2 SNEGSKA (reference sequence). CDR3 length equals 15 residues. Here the CDR3 DNA reads TGCAGTACTAGTAAAGGGGGGAACTCCTACAATGAGCAGTTCTTC. This encodes CSTSKGGNSYNEQFF.

This clonotype turned up a few times. The V and J genes are TRBV29-1 and TRBJ1-1; D is unclear. The V gene's germline CDR1 is SQVTM and CDR2 ANQGSEA. The CDR3 runs 12 residues. Trimming shortened V by 5 bases and J by 7 bases, and 14 bases separated the two germline ends. This CDR3 is CSVPQALDEAFF. The CDR3 nucleotides read TGCAGCGTTCCCCAGGCCCTGGATGAAGCTTTCTTT.

CDR3 amino acids: CASSPTSGTGQFF. The CDR3, as DNA: TGTGCCAGCAGCCCAACTAGCGGGACCGGGCAGTTCTTC. The gene calls are TRBV3-1 and TRBJ2-1; 10 nucleotides agree with TRBD2. Per the germline V gene, CDR1 is LGHDT and CDR2 is YNNKEL (reference sequence). This CDR3 contains 13 residues. V dropped 4 bases and J dropped 12; count of bases not matched to a gene: 6.

This clonotype has a handful of counts. The chain combines TRBV7-9 with TRBJ1-1, with D possibly being TRBD1 (5 bases). The CDR3 is 17 residues long. CDR1 and CDR2 from the germline V gene are SEHNR and FQNEAQ (reference sequence). V lost 5 bases and J 1 base, leaving 20 bases between the germline ends. CDR3 amino acids: CASSLDSFWGGNTEAFF. The CDR3 coding sequence is TGTGCCAGCAGCCTTGACAGTTTCTGGGGGGGGAACACTGAAGCTTTCTTT.

The chain employs TRBV3-1 and TRBJ2-7; weak D call: TRBD2 (6 bases). Germline CDR1 is LGHDT and CDR2 is YNNKEL (reference sequence). The CDR3 extends over 14 amino acids. Between the trimmed V and J ends, which lost 10 bases and 0 bases, there was a span of 16 bases. The CDR3 DNA is TGTGCCACCTCGAGTCGGGGGAGCTCCTACGAGCAGTACTTC. Amino acid sequence: CATSSRGSSYEQYF.

This clonotype was counted only a few times. This chain links TRBV7-2 with TRBJ2-3; 7 bases are a match to TRBD2. The germline gives CDR1 SGHTA, CDR2 FQGNSA. CDR3 length equals 17 residues. The J segment lost 4 bases and the V segment lost 4 bases, leaving 14 bases of the junction unmatched. The CDR3 here is CASSSIGSGGGADTQYF. DNA for the CDR3: TGTGCCAGCAGCTCTATAGGATCGGGGGGTGGGGCAGATACGCAGTATTTT.

The chain employs TRBV4-2 and TRBJ2-7, with TRBD1 matching 9 bases. V dropped 4 bases and J dropped 5; count of bases not matched to a gene: 12. Germline assignment: CDR1 LGHNA and CDR2 YNFKEQ. The CDR3 spans 16 residues. The CDR3 DNA reads as TGTGCCAGCAGCCGGCTGGATCTGGGACAGGGCCACGAGCAGTACTTC. Translated: CASSRLDLGQGHEQYF.

This clonotype occurred a few times. This chain joins TRBV5-1 and TRBJ2-7; the match to TRBD2 covers 10 bases. The CDR3 runs to 15 residues. Unmatched junction bases numbered 3, after V lost 0 bases and J lost 3 bases. CDR1 and CDR2 (germline): SGHRS, YFSETQ. The CDR3 DNA reads as TGCGCCAGCAGCTTGGGGCTAGCGGGAGACTACGAGCAGTACTTC. Translated, it gives CASSLGLAGDYEQYF.

This clonotype appeared a few times. This chain connects TRBV5-1 to TRBJ2-3, with D possibly matching TRBD2 (6 bases). Germline CDR1 reads SGHRS; CDR2 reads YFSETQ. V gave up 0 bases and J gave up 0 bases, with 8 bases separating them. This CDR3 spans 15 amino acids. The CDR3 DNA reads TGCGCCAGCAGCTTGGACGGGAGTAGCACAGATACGCAGTATTTT. It is translated as CASSLDGSSTDTQYF.

V usage is TRBV7-2 and J usage is TRBJ2-1, with D unclear. The CDR3 has 15 residues. V was shortened by 5 bases and J by 3 bases, with 14 bases between the two germline ends. Germline CDR1 and CDR2: SGHTA and FQGNSA. CDR3 residues: CASSPQLDSYNEQFF. The CDR3 coding sequence is TGTGCCAGCAGCCCCCAGCTGGATAGCTACAATGAGCAGTTCTTC.

In regard to this clonotype: Since a much larger clone is just one base distant, this may be a read error. The chain couples TRBV9 to TRBJ2-7, with TRBD2 matching 8 bases. Germline CDR1 and CDR2: SGDLS and YYNGEE. The CDR3 has 15 residues. The CDR3 region is CAGSATSGFSYEQYF. DNA for the CDR3: TGTGCCGGCAGCGCAACTAGCGGATTCTCCTACGAGCAGTACTTC.

The V gene is TRBV5-1, the J gene TRBJ2-1; 12 nucleotides match TRBD2. The CDR3 has 17 amino acids. V gave up 1 base and J gave up 8 bases; unmatched junction bases: 10. CDR1 SGHRS and CDR2 YFSETQ come from the germline V gene. CDR3 sequence (DNA): TGCGCCAGCAGCTTGCCTAGCGGGGGGGCCTGGCTATATGAGCAGTTCTTC. This gives the protein CASSLPSGGAWLYEQFF. The whole variable domain, remainder taken from reference TRBV5-1 and TRBJ2-1, is KAGVTQTPRYLIKTRGQQVTLSCSPISGHRSVSWYQQTPGQGLQFLFEYFSETQRNKGNFPGRFSGRQFSNSRSEMNVSTLELGDSALYLCASSLPSGGAWLYEQFFGPGTRLTVL.

The V and J genes are TRBV9 and TRBJ2-7; 8 bases fit TRBD2. Germline CDR1 is SGDLS and CDR2 is YYNGEE. V dropped 0 bases and J dropped 0; count of bases not matched to a gene: 14. CDR3 length equals 19 residues. For the CDR3, the DNA is TGTGCCAGCAGCGTAGGTGGGGGGGCTAGCGGGCCGAGCTCCTACGAGCAGTACTTC. Its translation: CASSVGGGASGPSSYEQYF.

This chain links TRBV4-1 with TRBJ1-4, with 10 bases fitting TRBD1. Per germline, CDR1 MGHRA and CDR2 YSYEKL. J lost 8 bases, V lost 3 bases, and 3 bases had no gene match. This CDR3 contains 14 residues. CDR3 DNA sequence: TGCGCCAGCAGCCATGGGACAGGGGACGAAAAACTGTTTTTT. Translating gives CASSHGTGDEKLFF.